These 21 T cell receptor beta chains originate from one sample sequenced in a study of T cell responses to AZD1222 COVID-19 vaccine. The protocol was immunoSEQ multiplex PCR, while the TCRdb copy is restricted to in-frame clones and leaves out a portion. The table lists roughly 180,000 clones, just over 90% of them singletons. Sequences were derived from peripheral blood, sampled 28 days after the second AZD1222 dose. Receptors originate from an adult who received the AZD1222 COVID-19 vaccine.

The chain links TRBV2 to TRBJ2-5, with TRBD1 identical over 10 bases. CDR3 length equals 15 residues. V lost 6 bases and J lost 5; bases outside the gene matches: 9. Germline-derived CDR1 and CDR2 are SNHLY and FYNNEI. The CDR3 DNA sequence: TGTGCCAGCAGCCCCGACAGGGGGCGAGGGGAGACCCAGTACTTC. This encodes CASSPDRGRGETQYF. Full variable domain (remainder filled in from reference TRBV2 and TRBJ2-5): EPEVTQTPSHQVTQMGQEVILRCVPISNHLYFYWYRQILGQKVEFLVSFYNNEISEKSEIFDDQFSVERPDGSNFTLKIRSTKLEDSAMYFCASSPDRGRGETQYFGPGTRLLVL.

The chain carries TRBV19 and TRBJ2-2; 8 nucleotides agree with TRBD2. Trimming took 4 bases from V and 4 from J; bases not matched to a gene: 17. Germline CDR1 reads LNHDA; CDR2 reads SQIVND (reference sequence). The CDR3 spans 19 residues. Here the CDR3 reads CASSTSGTRGPSSTGELFF. CDR3 coding DNA: TGTGCCAGTAGTACTTCCGGGACTAGGGGTCCATCCAGCACCGGGGAGCTGTTTTTT.

The rearrangement uses TRBV12-5 and TRBJ2-3; 10 bases agree with TRBD1. The CDR3 is 15 residues long. Trimming removed 2 bases from V and 6 bases from J; junction bases left unmatched: 5. In germline, CDR1 is LGHNT, CDR2 FRNRAP. In DNA, the CDR3 is TGTGCTAGTGGTTTGTGGACAGGGGGAACGGATACGCAGTATTTT. Translated: CASGLWTGGTDTQYF.

This chain uses TRBV3-1 (or the pseudogene TRBV3-2) with TRBJ1-1; D possibly corresponds to TRBD1 (6 bases). CDR1 is LGHDT and CDR2 is YNNKEL in the germline V gene (reference sequence). This CDR3 contains 14 residues. V lost 4 bases and J 1 base, leaving 10 bases between the germline ends. CDR3 sequence (DNA): TGTGCCAGCAGCCCTGCGGACAGGAACACTGAAGCTTTCTTT. Protein: CASSPADRNTEAFF.

The V gene is TRBV5-5, the J gene TRBJ1-2, with TRBD1 matching 7 bases. In germline, CDR1 is SGHKS, CDR2 YYEKEE (reference sequence). The CDR3 is 14 amino acids. V was clipped by 4 bases and J by 4 bases; unmatched bases: 7. The CDR3 DNA is TGTGCCAGCAGCGTCGAACAGGGGTCCTATGGCTACACCTTC. Residues: CASSVEQGSYGYTF.

V is TRBV19 and J is TRBJ1-2; 11 bases are a match to TRBD1. The CDR3 is made up of 17 amino acids. V was pared by 1 base and J by 0 bases, with 4 bases of the junction left unmatched. Germline CDR1 reads LNHDA; CDR2 reads SQIVND (reference sequence). DNA of the CDR3: TGTGCCAGTAGTATAGGGACAGGGGGCGCGGCTAACTATGGCTACACCTTC. Its protein product is CASSIGTGGAANYGYTF. Combining the CDR3 with reference TRBV19 and TRBJ1-2 gives the whole variable domain DGGITQSPKYLFRKEGQNVTLSCEQNLNHDAMYWYRQDPGQGLRLIYYSQIVNDFQKGDIAEGYSVSREKKESFPLTVTSAQKNPTAFYLCASSIGTGGAANYGYTFGSGTRLTVV.

This chain links TRBV6-2 or TRBV6-3 with TRBJ1-5, with unresolved D. In germline, CDR1 is MNHEY, CDR2 SVGEGT. V was clipped by 2 bases and J by 7 bases, with 12 bases between them. This CDR3 has 14 amino acids. CDR3 sequence reads: CASSYPTRSQPQHF. CDR3 bases: TGTGCCAGCAGTTACCCGACCCGATCGCAGCCCCAGCATTTT.

This clone was recorded a few times. This rearrangement joins TRBV2 to TRBJ1-5; the D gene is possibly TRBD1 (5 bases). CDR1 and CDR2 (germline): SNHLY, FYNNEI. V lost 4 bases to trimming and J lost 7 bases, with 17 bases between them. This CDR3 is built from 15 residues. CDR3 DNA: TGTGCCAGCAGTGGCCGTCGCGGGGGTGGGCAGCCCCAGCATTTT. Translation gives CASSGRRGGGQPQHF. Supplemented by reference TRBV2 and TRBJ1-5, the full variable domain reads EPEVTQTPSHQVTQMGQEVILRCVPISNHLYFYWYRQILGQKVEFLVSFYNNEISEKSEIFDDQFSVERPDGSNFTLKIRSTKLEDSAMYFCASSGRRGGGQPQHFGDGTRLSIL.

The chain uses TRBV5-1 and TRBJ2-5; tentatively, D is TRBD1 (6 bases). The CDR3 sequence is 13 residues long. V was pared by 1 base and J by 2 bases, with 6 bases between. CDR1 and CDR2 from the germline V gene are SGHRS and YFSETQ. CDR3 residues: CASSLQGQETQYF. The DNA of the CDR3 is TGCGCCAGCAGCTTGCAGGGGCAAGAGACCCAGTACTTC.

V and J are TRBV5-1 and TRBJ2-1, with unresolved D. The CDR3 length is 16 residues. Germline V CDR1 and CDR2: SGHRS, YFSETQ. Trimming left V 6 bases short and J 0 bases short, with 16 bases between. The chain's CDR3 is CASIPDGSSSYNEQFF. The CDR3 DNA follows: TGCGCCAGCATTCCGGACGGCTCGAGCTCCTACAATGAGCAGTTCTTC.

V gene TRBV11-2 combines with J gene TRBJ1-2, with 8 positions matching TRBD1. The V segment lost 5 bases and the J segment 0 bases; nucleotides outside the gene matches: 8. Germline assignment: CDR1 SGHAT and CDR2 FQNNGV. The CDR3 runs 16 residues. The DNA of the CDR3 is TGTGCCAGCAGCACCCAGGGGGCCAGCTCTAACTATGGCTACACCTTC. The encoded protein is CASSTQGASSNYGYTF.

The chain links TRBV20-1 to TRBJ1-1; D is perhaps TRBD1 (6 bases). CDR1 and CDR2 (germline): DFQATT, SNEGSKA (reference sequence). The CDR3 extends over 11 amino acids. Trimming shortened V by 6 bases and J by 7 bases, and 12 bases separated the two germline ends. Here the CDR3 reads CSAFGQLEAFF. In DNA form, the CDR3 reads TGCAGTGCCTTCGGACAGCTTGAAGCTTTCTTT.

V and J are TRBV6-6 and TRBJ2-5; D ambiguous. The V end lost 2 bases, the J end lost 5 bases, and 3 bases lay between the germline ends. Germline V gene lookup returns CDR1 MNHNY and CDR2 SVGAGI (reference sequence). The CDR3 length is 11 residues. The CDR3 region has the DNA TGTGCCAGCAGTTACACGGAGACCCAGTACTTC. Protein sequence: CASSYTETQYF.

J is TRBJ1-1 and V is TRBV11-1, with TRBD1 matching over 7 bases. There are 14 residues in the CDR3. In germline, CDR1 is SGHAT, CDR2 FQDESV (reference sequence). With 7 bases clipped from V and 4 bases from J, the junction kept 9 bases outside the gene matches. The CDR3 DNA sequence: TGTGCCAGCACCTCGACAGGGAACCCCACTGAAGCTTTCTTT. Translation: CASTSTGNPTEAFF.

V and J are TRBV7-2 and TRBJ1-3, with D unresolved. CDR1 SGHTA and CDR2 FQGNSA come from the germline V gene. CDR3 size: 15 residues. The germline V and J ends were trimmed by 1 base and 0 bases, with 7 bases remaining between them. The CDR3 nucleotides read TGTGCCAGCAGCTTAGGAGGGAGCTCTGGAAACACCATATATTTT. Protein: CASSLGGSSGNTIYF. Filled out from reference TRBV7-2 and TRBJ1-3, the complete variable domain reads GAGVSQSPSNKVTEKGKDVELRCDPISGHTALYWYRQSLGQGLEFLIYFQGNSAPDKSGLPSDRFSAERTGGSVSTLTIQRTQQEDSAVYLCASSLGGSSGNTIYFGEGSWLTVV.

CDR3 amino acids: CASSQGRVFGEKLFF. CDR3 in DNA: TGTGCCAGCAGCCAAGGCAGGGTTTTTGGTGAAAAACTGTTTTTT. V usage is TRBV4-2 and J usage is TRBJ1-4, with D maybe TRBD1 (5 bases). V lost 1 base, J lost 7 bases, and 13 bases lay in between. Germline V gene data show CDR1 as LGHNA and CDR2 as YNFKEQ. This CDR3 comprises 15 residues.

The chain couples TRBV5-6 to TRBJ1-4, with D perhaps matching TRBD1 (5 bases). V was trimmed by 0 bases and J by 3 bases, leaving 9 bases between them. This CDR3 spans 15 amino acids. Germline V gives CDR1 SGHDT, CDR2 YYEEEE. The CDR3 reads CASSLDGAANEKLFF. The CDR3, as DNA: TGTGCCAGCAGCTTGGACGGGGCGGCTAATGAAAAACTGTTTTTT.

This clone was seen once. The rearrangement joins TRBV6-2 or TRBV6-3 to TRBJ1-5, with 9 bases lining up with TRBD1. Looked up from germline, CDR1 is MNHEY and CDR2 is SVGEGT. V was clipped by 2 bases and J by 5 bases; unmatched bases: 10. CDR3 length: 17 amino acids. This CDR3 is CASSYRRGQGMDQPQHF. For the CDR3, the DNA is TGTGCCAGCAGTTACAGGAGGGGACAGGGAATGGATCAGCCCCAGCATTTT.

CDR3 residues: CASSPPSGRSYEQYF. Here the CDR3 DNA reads TGTGCCAGCAGCCCCCCGAGCGGGAGGAGCTACGAGCAGTACTTC. The J gene is TRBJ2-7, the V gene TRBV7-2, with 9 bases aligning to TRBD2. CDR3 length: 15 residues. The V gene end was trimmed by 5 bases and the J gene end by 3 bases; junction bases not matched to a gene: 8. Germline V gene sequence: CDR1 SGHTA, CDR2 FQGNSA.

The chain carries TRBV28 and TRBJ2-2; the D gene is possibly TRBD1 (6 bases). V lost 4 bases and J lost 4, with 16 bases in between. CDR3 size: 16 residues. Germline CDR1 is MDHEN and CDR2 is SYDVKM. The CDR3 loop reads CASSSTGLRGTGELFF. The CDR3, as DNA: TGTGCCAGCAGTTCTACAGGGCTACGAGGCACCGGGGAGCTGTTTTTT.

Judged by abundance, this clone is medium-sized. This chain uses TRBV19 with TRBJ1-3; 7 bases are a match to TRBD1. Germline assignment: CDR1 LNHDA and CDR2 SQIVND (reference sequence). V trimming: 5 bases; J trimming: 0 bases; junction bases outside the gene matches: 4. The CDR3 length is 15 residues. The CDR3 bases are TGTGCCAGTAGTGAATGGGACAGCTCTGGAAACACCATATATTTT. Protein sequence: CASSEWDSSGNTIYF.